This record covers a single T cell receptor beta chain. These data belong to a study of blood T cell repertoires in COVID-19. Study in general: The United States, Italy and Spain supplied acute and convalescent COVID-19 samples. Sources were T cells, B-cell-depleted T cells, or PBMCs; the material itself was cDNA or gDNA.

As originally analysed: Researchers report that nucleated cell counts were estimated from reference gene primer amplification. Assay used: immunoSEQ multiplex PCR; TCRdb lists only in-frame clones, some missing. V and J calls and clone size are as listed in that table; D and trimming were resolved from the DNA. The data hold about 120,000 clones, with less than 90% observed a single time. V was clipped by 6 bases and J by 5 bases; unmatched bases: 10. The CDR3 loop spans 15 amino acids. The germline V gene encodes CDR1 MDHEN and CDR2 SYDVKM. The material sequenced was peripheral blood. J is TRBJ1-5 and V is TRBV28; 7 positions agree with TRBD1. The sequence was collected from a man aged 30 to 39 with acute or convalescent COVID-19. CDR3 residues: CASSPTGRRDQPQHF. The CDR3 nucleotides read TGTGCCAGCAGCCCGACAGGGCGCAGGGATCAGCCCCAGCATTTT. Full variable domain (remainder filled in from reference TRBV28 and TRBJ1-5): DVKVTQSSRYLVKRTGEKVFLECVQDMDHENMFWYRQDPGLGLRLIYFSYDVKMKEKGDIPEGYSVSREKKERFSLILESASTNQTSMYLCASSPTGRRDQPQHFGDGTRLSIL.